The 26 T cell receptor beta chains below all came from one sample that was sequenced in a study of blood T cell repertoires in COVID-19. This table comes from immunoSEQ multiplex PCR, and its TCRdb copy is limited to in-frame clones, with some not included. The profile covers 140,000 to 150,000 clones, with more than 75% appearing a single time and less than 3.5% taken by the ten largest. The sequenced material came from peripheral blood. Receptor source: a human donor with acute or convalescent COVID-19. The donor label of this sample is uncertain.

The gene calls are TRBV7-2 and TRBJ1-1; D is possibly TRBD1 (6 bases). Germline assignment: CDR1 SGHTA and CDR2 FQGNSA. The CDR3 spans 13 residues. V lost 7 bases, J lost 0 bases, and 9 bases lay in between. CDR3 region: CASINRVNTEAFF. CDR3 coding DNA: TGTGCCAGCATCAACAGGGTGAACACTGAAGCTTTCTTT.

This chain uses TRBV6-2 or TRBV6-3 with TRBJ1-5, with D possibly being TRBD1 (6 bases). The V and J ends lost 6 bases and 1 base respectively, with 13 bases between them. Germline CDR1 reads MNHEY; CDR2 reads SVGEGT. This CDR3 is 15 amino acids long. This chain's CDR3 is CASSWDIGSNQPQHF. The CDR3 bases are TGTGCCAGCAGCTGGGACATCGGAAGCAATCAGCCCCAGCATTTT.

The J gene is TRBJ2-7, the V gene TRBV15; tentative D call: TRBD1 (5 bases). CDR3 length: 20 residues. Germline loops: CDR1 LNHNV, CDR2 YYDKDF (reference sequence). V was trimmed by 1 base and J by 1 base, leaving 26 bases between them. This CDR3 reads CATSRGLSISSTGLSYEQYF. CDR3 nucleotide sequence: TGTGCCACCAGCAGAGGTCTGAGTATATCCTCTACAGGTTTATCCTACGAGCAGTACTTC.

V is TRBV7-2 and J is TRBJ2-3; TRBD2 agrees at 7 bases. The CDR3 runs 13 residues. The trim removed 1 base at V and 6 bases at J, leaving 1 base unmatched. Per germline, CDR1 SGHTA and CDR2 FQGNSA. This CDR3 reads CASSLVGGDTQYF. The CDR3 DNA sequence: TGTGCCAGCAGCTTAGTGGGGGGGGATACGCAGTATTTT. Complete variable domain (other parts from reference TRBV7-2 and TRBJ2-3): GAGVSQSPSNKVTEKGKDVELRCDPISGHTALYWYRQSLGQGLEFLIYFQGNSAPDKSGLPSDRFSAERTGGSVSTLTIQRTQQEDSAVYLCASSLVGGDTQYFGPGTRLTVL.

DNA for the CDR3: TGTGCCAGCAGTTTCCTCCGGACAGGGAAGGGCTATGGCTACACCTTC. It codes for CASSFLRTGKGYGYTF. The chain combines TRBV28 with TRBJ1-2, with 8 positions matching TRBD1. This CDR3 region has 16 residues. The germline V gene has CDR1 MDHEN and CDR2 SYDVKM. With 3 bases clipped from V and 4 bases from J, the junction kept 10 bases outside the gene matches.

This clone was recorded a few times. The rearrangement joins TRBV28 to TRBJ1-1; possible D gene TRBD1, 5 bases. V was shortened by 6 bases and J by 4 bases, with 18 bases between the two germline ends. CDR1 and CDR2 from the germline V gene are MDHEN and SYDVKM. This CDR3 is built from 15 residues. This chain's CDR3 is CASRGSEVGGTEAFF. CDR3 nucleotide sequence: TGTGCCAGCAGGGGATCGGAGGTGGGGGGCACTGAAGCTTTCTTT.

The chain has TRBV7-2 and TRBJ2-7; D unresolved. Germline V gives CDR1 SGHTA, CDR2 FQGNSA. V lost 5 bases, J lost 2 bases, and 13 bases lay in between. This CDR3 comprises 14 residues. CDR3 in amino acids: CASSHDTSTYEQYF. The CDR3 bases are TGTGCCAGCAGCCACGACACAAGCACCTACGAGCAGTACTTC.

This chain joins TRBV7-6 and TRBJ2-3, with D tentatively TRBD1 (6 bases). The V end was cut by 5 bases, the J end by 3 bases, with 21 bases between. Germline V gene lookup returns CDR1 SGHVS and CDR2 FNYEAQ. The CDR3 is 17 amino acids. The CDR3 loop is CASSPLTGRGLTDTQYF. DNA for the CDR3: TGTGCCAGCAGCCCCTTAACAGGGAGAGGGTTAACAGATACGCAGTATTTT.

The chain is built from TRBV19 and TRBJ1-1; 9 nucleotides match TRBD1. V shed 5 bases, J shed 7 bases, and the junction held 8 bases outside the gene matches. Germline lookup yields CDR1 LNHDA and CDR2 SQIVND (reference sequence). The length of the CDR3 is 14 residues. The CDR3 DNA sequence: TGTGCCAGTAGTGGAGGACAGGGGCAAAGTGAAGCTTTCTTT. It yields the protein CASSGGQGQSEAFF.

The chain carries TRBV5-1 and TRBJ2-7; D is perhaps TRBD2 (6 bases). V was pared by 3 bases and J by 4 bases, with 17 bases between. Germline-derived CDR1 and CDR2 are SGHRS and YFSETQ. The CDR3 contains 15 residues. This chain's CDR3 is CASSSGLQGRYEQYF. The CDR3 DNA follows: TGCGCCAGCAGCTCGGGACTCCAGGGCAGGTACGAGCAGTACTTC.

This clone was found a few times. This chain joins TRBV11-3 and TRBJ2-1; D gene uncertain. Per the germline V gene, CDR1 is SGHNT and CDR2 is YENEEA. The CDR3 length is 13 residues. V was shortened by 10 bases and J by 0 bases, with 10 bases between the two germline ends. CDR3 region: CATAASSYNEQFF. CDR3 coding DNA: TGTGCCACCGCGGCCAGCTCCTACAATGAGCAGTTCTTC. Based on the CDR3 plus reference TRBV11-3 and TRBJ2-1, the full variable domain is EAGVVQSPRYKIIEKKQPVAFWCNPISGHNTLYWYLQNLGQGPELLIRYENEEAVDDSQLPKDRFSAERLKGVDSTLKIQPAELGDSAVYLCATAASSYNEQFFGPGTRLTVL.

The chain couples TRBV4-2 to TRBJ1-2; a possible D gene is TRBD1 (5 bases). From germline, CDR1 is LGHNA and CDR2 YNFKEQ. V shed 0 bases and J shed 8 bases, with 13 bases lying between them. The CDR3 runs to 14 residues. DNA of the CDR3: TGTGCCAGCAGCCAAGATCTGAGGGGAGGCGGCTACACCTTC. The encoded protein is CASSQDLRGGGYTF.

This clone was recorded only once. Distinct nucleotide sequences in the sample also encode this CDR3. The chain uses TRBV6-5 and TRBJ1-1, with a weak D call TRBD1 (6 bases). The V end lost 0 bases, the J end lost 7 bases, and 6 bases lay between the germline ends. CDR1 is MNHEY and CDR2 is SVGAGI in the germline V gene. This CDR3 is built from 12 residues. The chain's CDR3 is CASSYSTGEAFF. The CDR3 DNA reads as TGTGCCAGCAGTTACTCGACAGGTGAAGCTTTCTTT.

The chain has TRBV5-1 and TRBJ2-2; D not certain. With 0 bases removed from V and 1 base from J, the gap between germline ends came to 10 bases. Germline V gene data show CDR1 as SGHRS and CDR2 as YFSETQ. This CDR3 has 16 amino acids. CDR3 in amino acids: CASSLVLAENTGELFF. The CDR3 DNA follows: TGCGCCAGCAGCTTGGTATTGGCAGAGAACACCGGGGAGCTGTTTTTT.

This clone was seen a handful of times. This chain joins TRBV19 and TRBJ1-5; D uncertain. Germline V gives CDR1 LNHDA, CDR2 SQIVND (reference sequence). The V gene lost 10 bases and the J gene lost 3 bases, with 25 bases spanning the gap. CDR3 length: 17 residues. Here the CDR3 DNA reads TGTGCCACCTCTCGGGGAGGCAGCGACACCTTCAATCAGCCCCAGCATTTT. Translating it yields CATSRGGSDTFNQPQHF.

The V and J genes are TRBV5-6 and TRBJ1-2; D call uncertain. Between the trimmed V and J ends, which lost 1 base and 1 base, there was a span of 8 bases. The CDR3 runs to 14 residues. Germline V gives CDR1 SGHDT, CDR2 YYEEEE. The CDR3 DNA is TGTGCCAGCAGCTTGTGGGCAGATAACTATGGCTACACCTTC. Translation gives CASSLWADNYGYTF.

The V and J genes are TRBV5-6 and TRBJ1-2; the D is unclear. The V end lost 0 bases, the J end lost 1 base, and 13 bases lay between the germline ends. Germline CDR1 reads SGHDT; CDR2 reads YYEEEE. The length of the CDR3 is 16 residues. For the CDR3, the DNA is TGTGCCAGCAGCTTGGGAAGCGAGGGCCGTAACTATGGCTACACCTTC. Protein product: CASSLGSEGRNYGYTF.

This chain uses TRBV10-3 with TRBJ1-1, with 9 bases that match TRBD1. Germline V gene data show CDR1 as ENHRY and CDR2 as SYGVKD. The junction had 3 bases not matched to a gene; V was cut back by 3 bases and J by 1 base. The CDR3 is made up of 15 amino acids. The CDR3 DNA sequence: TGTGCCATCAGTGACAGACAGGGGGAGAACACTGAAGCTTTCTTT. This sequence encodes CAISDRQGENTEAFF.

V gene TRBV11-2 combines with J gene TRBJ2-1, with TRBD2 identical over 11 bases. The CDR3 totals 12 residues. The ends lost 1 base at V and 14 bases at J; junction bases unmatched: 1. Germline loops: CDR1 SGHAT, CDR2 FQNNGV. CDR3 amino acids: CASSLVAGGEFF. CDR3 coding DNA: TGTGCCAGCAGCTTAGTAGCGGGAGGGGAGTTCTTC.

The gene calls are TRBV19 and TRBJ1-5; perhaps TRBD1 as D (5 bases). Germline lookup yields CDR1 LNHDA and CDR2 SQIVND (reference sequence). This CDR3 contains 12 residues. Trimming shortened V by 9 bases and J by 2 bases, and 8 bases separated the two germline ends. CDR3 in DNA: TGTGCCAGCGTAGGGGGCAATCAGCCCCAGCATTTT. Translating gives CASVGGNQPQHF.

V gene TRBV5-5 combines with J gene TRBJ2-1; no reliable D call. The germline gives CDR1 SGHKS, CDR2 YYEKEE (reference sequence). Trimming cost V 7 bases and J 0 bases, with 8 bases left between them. This CDR3 comprises 13 residues. This CDR3 reads CASFKSSYNEQFF. The CDR3 region has the DNA TGTGCCAGCTTCAAGAGCTCCTACAATGAGCAGTTCTTC.

About this clone itself: This specimen includes other DNA sequences encoding the same CDR3. The J gene is TRBJ2-3, the V gene TRBV5-1, with a weak D call TRBD2 (5 bases). From germline, CDR1 is SGHRS and CDR2 YFSETQ. V was clipped by 1 base and J by 0 bases, with 9 bases between them. CDR3 length: 15 residues. CDR3 in amino acids: CASSLSGESTDTQYF. For the CDR3, the DNA is TGCGCCAGCAGCTTGTCCGGGGAGAGCACAGATACGCAGTATTTT.

The chain has TRBV6-6 and TRBJ1-2; TRBD1 is a possible D gene (6 bases). This CDR3 has 16 amino acids. V lost 6 bases, J lost 5 bases, and 22 bases lay in between. The germline gives CDR1 MNHNY, CDR2 SVGAGI (reference sequence). In DNA, the CDR3 is TGTGCCAGCAGCCCCCATGAAGGGGGTTTCGGGTATGGCTACACCTTC. This translates into CASSPHEGGFGYGYTF.

This chain joins TRBV9 and TRBJ2-3; 12 bases map to TRBD2. The germline gives CDR1 SGDLS, CDR2 YYNGEE. CDR3 length: 18 residues. V dropped 4 bases and J dropped 0; count of bases not matched to a gene: 9. The CDR3 sequence: CASSQTSGSFFSTDTQYF. The CDR3 DNA is TGTGCCAGCAGCCAGACTAGCGGGAGTTTCTTTAGCACAGATACGCAGTATTTT.

V and J are TRBV20-1 and TRBJ2-1; 8 bases fit TRBD2. Trimming cost V 3 bases and J 5 bases; bases outside gene matches: 6. The CDR3 spans 14 residues. Germline CDR1 is DFQATT and CDR2 is SNEGSKA (reference sequence). This CDR3 is CSASTLAGNNEQFF. The CDR3 DNA reads as TGCAGTGCTAGTACTCTAGCGGGTAACAATGAGCAGTTCTTC.

The rearrangement joins TRBV5-4 to TRBJ1-4; 7 bases map to TRBD1. The V and J ends lost 4 bases and 5 bases, in that order; junction bases with no gene match: 11. CDR3 length equals 16 residues. Germline CDR1 is SGHNT and CDR2 is YYREEE (reference sequence). The CDR3 region has the DNA TGTGCCAGCAGCCAGGGACAGCTCCTCGAGAATGAAAAACTGTTTTTT. Translated: CASSQGQLLENEKLFF. The complete variable domain, with remaining parts taken from reference TRBV5-4 and TRBJ1-4, reads ETGVTQSPTHLIKTRGQQVTLRCSSQSGHNTVSWYQQALGQGPQFIFQYYREEENGRGNFPPRFSGLQFPNYSSELNVNALELDDSALYLCASSQGQLLENEKLFFGSGTQLSVL.